This T cell receptor beta chain originates from a study of technical replicates of blood from a handful of donors (dated by TCRdb to 2016 to 2017). Library construction relied on the immunoSEQ multiplex PCR assay. In its TCRdb copy, this immuneACCESS table keeps in-frame sequences only and misses some clones. Where compared with another copy, unresolved V genes explain less than half of these, and the others have no known cause. This sample is represented by 78,000 or so clones; roughly 89% of them were singletons. The top ten constitute 0.37% of the sample. Notes on this clone: Its specific antigen is unknown. No much larger clone exists at a distance of one base, and base qualities are not known.

Here V drops 0 bases and J drops 4 bases, and the junction holds 3 bases not matched to any gene. Reading the germline V gene gives CDR1 SGDLS and CDR2 YYNGEE. The CDR3 runs 14 amino acids, cysteine and phenylalanine included. Only the CDR3 portion is preserved as DNA: 42 bases, with reading frame beginning at the first base. The TCR comes from a human donor in good health. Some clones in this sample may be carry-over from other donors' samples. The sequence joins TRBV9 to TRBJ1-1; the junction holds 7 bases that match TRBD1. Sequencing was carried out using T cells isolated from PBMCs. The DNA sequence is given as TGTGCCAGCAGCGTAGAAGGGGGCCCCACTGAAGCTTTCTTT. Its translation is CASSVEGGPTEAFF.